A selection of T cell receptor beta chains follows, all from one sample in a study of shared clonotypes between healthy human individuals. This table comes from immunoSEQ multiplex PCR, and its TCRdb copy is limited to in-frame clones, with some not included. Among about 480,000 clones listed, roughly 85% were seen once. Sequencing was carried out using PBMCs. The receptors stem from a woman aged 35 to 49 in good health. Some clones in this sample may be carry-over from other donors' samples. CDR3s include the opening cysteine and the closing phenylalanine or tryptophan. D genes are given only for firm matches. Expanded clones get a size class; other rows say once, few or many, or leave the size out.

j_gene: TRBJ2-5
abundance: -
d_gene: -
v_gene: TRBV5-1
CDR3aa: CASSPGLQETQYF
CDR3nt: TGCGCCAGCAGCCCGGGACTGCAAGAGACCCAGTACTTC

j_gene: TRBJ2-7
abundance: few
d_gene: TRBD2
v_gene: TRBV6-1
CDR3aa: CASSEGVAGSYEQYF
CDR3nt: TGTGCCAGCAGTGAAGGGGTAGCGGGCTCCTACGAGCAGTACTTC

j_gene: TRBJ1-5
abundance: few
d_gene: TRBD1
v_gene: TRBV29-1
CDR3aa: CSVDDGQGGGQPQHF
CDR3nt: TGCAGCGTGGATGACGGACAGGGGGGTGGTCAGCCCCAGCATTTT

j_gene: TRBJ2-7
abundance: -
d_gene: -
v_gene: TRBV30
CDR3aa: CAWNRPDWTYEQYF
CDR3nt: TGTGCCTGGAACCGGCCAGATTGGACCTACGAGCAGTACTTC

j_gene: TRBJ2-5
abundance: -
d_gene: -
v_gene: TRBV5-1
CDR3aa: CASSPEGDLQETQYF
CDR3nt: TGCGCCAGCAGCCCGGAGGGGGACCTCCAAGAGACCCAGTACTTC

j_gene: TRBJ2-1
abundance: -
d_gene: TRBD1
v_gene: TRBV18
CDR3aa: CASSLGQPSYNEQFF
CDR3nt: TGTGCCAGCTCACTGGGACAGCCCTCCTACAATGAGCAGTTCTTC

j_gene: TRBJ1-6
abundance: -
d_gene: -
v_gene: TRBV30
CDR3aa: CAWVPRGGSPLHF
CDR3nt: TGTGCCTGGGTCCCTAGAGGGGGATCACCCCTCCACTTT

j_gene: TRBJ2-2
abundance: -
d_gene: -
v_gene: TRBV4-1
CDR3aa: CASSQDHAAGIAGELFF
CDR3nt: TGCGCCAGCAGCCAAGATCATGCGGCAGGGATCGCCGGGGAGCTGTTTTTT

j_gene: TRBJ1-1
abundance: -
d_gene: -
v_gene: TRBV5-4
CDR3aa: CASSLLEMNTEAFF
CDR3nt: TGTGCCAGCAGCTTGCTAGAGATGAACACTGAAGCTTTCTTT

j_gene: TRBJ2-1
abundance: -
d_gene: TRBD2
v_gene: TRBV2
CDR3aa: CASRKAGGPYRGYNEQFF
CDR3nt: TGTGCCAGCCGAAAGGCGGGAGGGCCATACAGGGGTTACAATGAGCAGTTCTTC

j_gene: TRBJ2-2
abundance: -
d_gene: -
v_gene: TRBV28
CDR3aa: CASSLYPRTRRTGELFF
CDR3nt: TGTGCCAGCAGTTTGTACCCAAGGACACGACGCACCGGGGAGCTGTTTTTT

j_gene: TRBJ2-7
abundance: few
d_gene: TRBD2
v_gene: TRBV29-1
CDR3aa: CSVGGGSSYEQYF
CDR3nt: TGCAGCGTTGGAGGCGGGAGCTCCTACGAGCAGTACTTC

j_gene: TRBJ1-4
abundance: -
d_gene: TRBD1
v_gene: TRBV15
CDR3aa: CATSPSLRQGRKLFF
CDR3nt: TGTGCCACCAGCCCTTCTCTGAGACAGGGGAGGAAACTGTTTTTT

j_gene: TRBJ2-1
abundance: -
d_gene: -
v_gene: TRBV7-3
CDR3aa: CASSPNGPYNEQFF
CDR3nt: TGTGCCAGCAGCCCGAACGGGCCCTACAATGAGCAGTTCTTC

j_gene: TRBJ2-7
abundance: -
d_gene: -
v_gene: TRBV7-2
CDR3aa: CASSLGLGLYYEQYF
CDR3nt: TGTGCCAGCAGCTTAGGACTAGGACTATACTACGAGCAGTACTTC

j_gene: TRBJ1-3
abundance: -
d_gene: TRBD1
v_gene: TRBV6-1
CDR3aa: CASSVGTGGGGNTIYF
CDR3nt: TGTGCCAGCAGTGTGGGGACAGGGGGTGGTGGAAACACCATATATTTT

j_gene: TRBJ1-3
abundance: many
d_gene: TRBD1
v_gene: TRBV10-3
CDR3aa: CAIIGTGHSGNTIYF
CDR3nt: TGTGCCATCATCGGGACAGGCCACTCTGGAAACACCATATATTTT

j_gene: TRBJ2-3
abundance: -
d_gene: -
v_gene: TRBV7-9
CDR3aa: CASSLGPTSTDTQYF
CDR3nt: TGTGCCAGCAGCTTAGGGCCGACTAGCACAGATACGCAGTATTTT

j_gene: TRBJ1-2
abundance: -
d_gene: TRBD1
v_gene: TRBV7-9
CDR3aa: CASSLIGTGEYGYTF
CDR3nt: TGTGCCAGCAGCTTAATCGGGACAGGAGAGTATGGCTACACCTTC

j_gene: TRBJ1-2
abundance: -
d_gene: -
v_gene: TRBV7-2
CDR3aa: CASSKAGGSDYGYTF
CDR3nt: TGTGCCAGCAGCAAAGCAGGAGGGTCGGACTATGGCTACACCTTC

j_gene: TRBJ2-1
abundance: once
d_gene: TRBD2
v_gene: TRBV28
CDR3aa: CASSSYGQAAPGTSQQFF
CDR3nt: TGTGCCAGCAGTTCTTACGGACAGGCGGCTCCCGGGACTAGCCAGCAGTTCTTC

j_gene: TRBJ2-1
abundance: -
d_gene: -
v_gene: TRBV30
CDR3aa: CAWSVWQGRSNEQFF
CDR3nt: TGTGCCTGGAGTGTATGGCAGGGGCGATCAAATGAGCAGTTCTTC

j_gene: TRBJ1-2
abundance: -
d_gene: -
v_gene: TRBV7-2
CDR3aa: CASNQPFLRWYGYTF
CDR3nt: TGTGCCAGCAACCAACCCTTCCTGCGTTGGTATGGCTACACCTTC

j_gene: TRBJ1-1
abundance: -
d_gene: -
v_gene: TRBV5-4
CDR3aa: CASSPGGGSNTEAFF
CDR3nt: TGTGCCAGCAGCCCTGGGGGGGGGTCGAACACTGAAGCTTTCTTT

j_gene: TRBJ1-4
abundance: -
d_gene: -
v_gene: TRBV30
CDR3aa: CAYHGRVEKLFF
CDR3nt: TGTGCCTACCACGGCAGGGTTGAAAAACTGTTTTTT

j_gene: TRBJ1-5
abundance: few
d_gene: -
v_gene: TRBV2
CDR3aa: CASSASGQQPQHF
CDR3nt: TGTGCCAGCAGTGCGTCAGGGCAACAGCCCCAGCATTTT

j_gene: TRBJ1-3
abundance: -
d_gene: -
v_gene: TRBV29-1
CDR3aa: CSVGRGNTIYF
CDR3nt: TGCAGCGTTGGCCGTGGAAACACCATATATTTT

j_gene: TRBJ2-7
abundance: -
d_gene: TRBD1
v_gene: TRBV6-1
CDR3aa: CASSEGQGMAYEQYF
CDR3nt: TGTGCCAGCAGTGAGGGACAGGGGATGGCTTACGAGCAGTACTTC

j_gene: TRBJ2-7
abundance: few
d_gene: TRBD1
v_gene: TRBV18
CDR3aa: CASSPGQGTSYEQYF
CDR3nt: TGTGCCAGCTCGCCGGGACAGGGTACAAGCTACGAGCAGTACTTC

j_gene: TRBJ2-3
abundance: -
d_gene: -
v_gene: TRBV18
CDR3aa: CASSPGGDTQYF
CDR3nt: TGTGCCAGCTCACCAGGAGGCGATACGCAGTATTTT

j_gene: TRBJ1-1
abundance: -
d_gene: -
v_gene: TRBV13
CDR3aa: CASSSEGGDQNTEAFF
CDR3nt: TGTGCCAGCAGCTCCGAGGGGGGGGATCAGAACACTGAAGCTTTCTTT

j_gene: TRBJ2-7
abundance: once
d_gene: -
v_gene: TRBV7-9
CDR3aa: CASSGTHSYEQYF
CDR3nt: TGTGCCAGCTCCGGGACCCATTCCTACGAGCAGTACTTC

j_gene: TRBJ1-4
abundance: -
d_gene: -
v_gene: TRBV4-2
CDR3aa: CASSPEGLHATNEKLFF
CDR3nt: TGTGCCAGCAGCCCTGAGGGGCTCCACGCAACTAATGAAAAACTGTTTTTT

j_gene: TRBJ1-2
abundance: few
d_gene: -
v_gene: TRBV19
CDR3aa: CASSSPGGYTF
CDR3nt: TGTGCCAGTAGTAGCCCCGGGGGCTACACCTTC

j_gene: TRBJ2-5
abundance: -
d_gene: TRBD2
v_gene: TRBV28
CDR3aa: CASSPPGTRVETQYF
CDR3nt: TGTGCCAGCAGCCCTCCCGGGACTAGGGTAGAGACCCAGTACTTC

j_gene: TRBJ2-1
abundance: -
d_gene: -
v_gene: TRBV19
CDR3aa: CASSIGQFNEQFF
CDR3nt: TGTGCCAGTAGTATAGGTCAGTTTAATGAGCAGTTCTTC

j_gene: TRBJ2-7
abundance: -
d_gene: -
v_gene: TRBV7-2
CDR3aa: CASSRPLVPYEQYF
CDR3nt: TGTGCCAGCAGCCGACCTCTAGTCCCCTACGAGCAGTACTTC

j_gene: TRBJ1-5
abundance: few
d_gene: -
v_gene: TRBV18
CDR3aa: CASSPETSNQPQHF
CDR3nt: TGTGCCAGCTCACCGGAGACAAGCAATCAGCCCCAGCATTTT

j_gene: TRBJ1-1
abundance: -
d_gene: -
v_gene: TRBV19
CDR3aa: CASSETQYEAFF
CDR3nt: TGTGCCAGTAGCGAGACACAATATGAAGCTTTCTTT

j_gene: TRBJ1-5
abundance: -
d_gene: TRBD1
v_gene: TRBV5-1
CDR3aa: CASSLGGEGNQPQHF
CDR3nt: TGCGCCAGCAGCTTAGGGGGCGAGGGCAATCAGCCCCAGCATTTT

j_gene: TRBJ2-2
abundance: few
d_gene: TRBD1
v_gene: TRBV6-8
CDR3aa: CASSPWDRGDTGELFF
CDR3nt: TGTGCCAGCAGTCCATGGGACAGGGGCGACACCGGGGAGCTGTTTTTT

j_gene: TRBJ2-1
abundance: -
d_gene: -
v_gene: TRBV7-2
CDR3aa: CASSSDRYNEQFF
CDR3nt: TGTGCCAGCAGCAGTGACAGGTACAATGAGCAGTTCTTC